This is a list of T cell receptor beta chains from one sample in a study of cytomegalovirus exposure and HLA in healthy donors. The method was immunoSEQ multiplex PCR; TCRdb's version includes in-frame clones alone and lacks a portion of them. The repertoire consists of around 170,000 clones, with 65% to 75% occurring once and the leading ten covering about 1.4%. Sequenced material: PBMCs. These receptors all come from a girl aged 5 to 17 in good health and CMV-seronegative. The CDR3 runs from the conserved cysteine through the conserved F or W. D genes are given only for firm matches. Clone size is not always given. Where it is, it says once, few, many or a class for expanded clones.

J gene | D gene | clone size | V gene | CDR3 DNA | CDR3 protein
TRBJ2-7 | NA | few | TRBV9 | TGTGCCAGCAGCGAGGGTAGAGGGGGGGGGAGTTACGAGCAGTACTTC | CASSEGRGGGSYEQYF
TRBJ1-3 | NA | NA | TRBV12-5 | TGTGCTAGTGGACTCTCTGGAAACACCATATATTTT | CASGLSGNTIYF
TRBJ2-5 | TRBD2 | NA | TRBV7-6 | TGTGCCAGCAGCCTGAGCGGGGGGGCAGAGACCCAGTACTTC | CASSLSGGAETQYF
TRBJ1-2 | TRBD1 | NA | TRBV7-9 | TGTGCCACCGAACCGGGACAGGGGGCGCGCGGCTATGGCTACACCTTC | CATEPGQGARGYGYTF
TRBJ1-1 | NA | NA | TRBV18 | TGTGCCAGCTCACCTTCAGGGGAAGCTTTCTTT | CASSPSGEAFF
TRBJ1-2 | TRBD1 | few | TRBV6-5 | TGTGCCAGCAGCCAGGAGACAGGGGGCAATGGCTACACCTTC | CASSQETGGNGYTF
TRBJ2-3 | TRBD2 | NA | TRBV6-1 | TGTGCCAGCAGTGTGGGACTAGCTGGGGGAGATACGCAGTATTTT | CASSVGLAGGDTQYF
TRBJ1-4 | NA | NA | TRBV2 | TGTGCCAGCGACAGAGACTTACCCATTAATGAAAAACTGTTTTTT | CASDRDLPINEKLFF
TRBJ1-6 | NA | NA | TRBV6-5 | TGTGCCAGCAGTAAAGGGTTCGTGCGGGATTCACCCCTCCACTTT | CASSKGFVRDSPLHF
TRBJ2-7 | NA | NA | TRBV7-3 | TGTGCCAGCAGGTCCCCGGGGGACTCGTACGAGCAGTACTTC | CASRSPGDSYEQYF